The next 3 T cell receptor beta chains were all read from a single sample in a study of T cells after yellow fever vaccination. TCRdb re-analysed the 5' RACE reads in MiXCR, keeping a single row per CDR3 protein. Among hundreds of thousands of distinct CDR3 sequences listed, approximately 4% were seen once. This specimen was PBMCs, taken 5 days after the yellow fever booster vaccination. The receptors were gathered from a man aged 18-30 years who received the YFV17D yellow fever vaccine.

This clonotype was picked up a small number of times. The rearrangement links TRBV7-7 to TRBJ2-1; D uncertain. This CDR3 has 15 residues. CDR1 and CDR2 (germline): SSHAT, FNYEAQ (reference sequence). V was pared by 1 base and J by 0 bases, with 7 bases between. The CDR3 DNA reads TGTGCCAGCAGCTTAGAGCTAGTCTCCTACAATGAGCAGTTCTTC. This sequence encodes CASSLELVSYNEQFF.

For this clonotype: The junction does not match germline at one end; this may be a read error. The chain uses TRBV20-1 and TRBJ1-2; perhaps TRBD1 as D (5 bases). Germline V CDR1 and CDR2: DFQATT, SNEGSKA (reference sequence). The CDR3 extends over 12 amino acids. For the CDR3, the DNA is TGCAGTGCTTGGCCCGCTAGTAGGGGACCCTCCTTC. Amino acids: CSAWPASRGPSF.

This clonotype was found a few times. The CDR3 is CSGGDSGGSGYTF. DNA of the CDR3: TGCAGCGGTGGGGACAGTGGGGGAAGTGGCTACACCTTC. The chain has TRBV29-1 and TRBJ1-2; 7 bases align to TRBD1. The V gene end was trimmed by 7 bases and the J gene end by 7 bases; junction bases not matched to a gene: 12. Germline V gene sequence: CDR1 SQVTM, CDR2 ANQGSEA. The CDR3 loop spans 13 amino acids.